The 17 T cell receptor beta chains below all came from one sample that was sequenced in a study of blood T cell repertoires in COVID-19. TCRdb's copy holds only in-frame clones and misses some; the assay was immunoSEQ multiplex PCR. The profile shows about 83,000 clones, 86% of them singletons. The specimen was peripheral blood. All receptors derive from a woman over 75 in a cohort sampled during active or convalescent COVID-19.

V gene TRBV7-2 combines with J gene TRBJ1-5; D is ambiguous. CDR1 is SGHTA, CDR2 FQGNSA, per germline. CDR3 length: 18 residues. Trimming left V 2 bases short and J 2 bases short, with 19 bases between. Here the CDR3 reads CASSLTYLSGLGNQPQHF. For the CDR3, the DNA is TGTGCCAGCAGCTTAACTTACTTGTCCGGACTCGGCAATCAGCCCCAGCATTTT.

V is TRBV7-2 and J is TRBJ2-1; D is unresolved. CDR1 and CDR2 from the germline V gene are SGHTA and FQGNSA. V was pared by 2 bases and J by 8 bases, with 7 bases between. This CDR3 is built from 12 residues. Written as DNA, the CDR3 is TGTGCCAGCAGCTTACTTATGTATGAGCAGTTCTTC. Protein sequence: CASSLLMYEQFF.

V usage is TRBV2 and J usage is TRBJ2-5; 8 positions agree with TRBD1. The germline V gene has CDR1 SNHLY and CDR2 FYNNEI. The V gene end was trimmed by 6 bases and the J gene end by 5 bases; junction bases not matched to a gene: 11. This CDR3 spans 15 amino acids. The CDR3 bases are TGTGCCAGCAGAGCCACAGGGGGGCCTGGGGAGACCCAGTACTTC. This gives the protein CASRATGGPGETQYF.

The chain recombines TRBV10-3 with TRBJ1-1; tentatively, D is TRBD1 (5 bases). V lost 0 bases and J lost 4, with 9 bases in between. This CDR3 is built from 14 residues. Per the germline V gene, CDR1 is ENHRY and CDR2 is SYGVKD. The CDR3 sequence: CAISESMGGTEAFF. The CDR3 DNA follows: TGTGCCATCAGTGAGTCGATGGGGGGCACTGAAGCTTTCTTT.

This clone was counted between two and nine times. The V and J genes are TRBV28 and TRBJ2-7; 8 bases fit TRBD1. The V gene's germline CDR1 is MDHEN and CDR2 SYDVKM. V shed 8 bases, J shed 5 bases, and the junction held 8 bases outside the gene matches. This CDR3 comprises 13 residues. The CDR3 DNA is TGTGCCAGCGTTGGACAGGGTAACGACGAGCAGTACTTC. Translating gives CASVGQGNDEQYF.

The genes are TRBV19 and TRBJ1-2; 9 nucleotides line up with TRBD1. This CDR3 spans 16 amino acids. V lost 6 bases, J lost 4 bases, and 12 bases stayed unmatched. Germline V CDR1 and CDR2: LNHDA, SQIVND (reference sequence). This CDR3 reads CASRGAVGQGIYGYTF. The CDR3 region has the DNA TGTGCCAGTAGGGGAGCGGTCGGACAGGGGATCTATGGCTACACCTTC.

This chain uses TRBV6-5 with TRBJ1-1; D is ambiguous. Trimming pared 6 bases from V and 0 bases from J, leaving 11 bases between. In germline, CDR1 is MNHEY, CDR2 SVGAGI. The CDR3 has 14 residues. Here the CDR3 reads CASRIGQLNTEAFF. The CDR3 region has the DNA TGTGCCAGCAGGATTGGGCAGTTGAACACTGAAGCTTTCTTT.

The chain is built from TRBV5-4 and TRBJ2-1, with TRBD2 identical over 15 bases. The germline V gene has CDR1 SGHNT and CDR2 YYREEE (reference sequence). The V and J ends lost 4 bases and 8 bases, in that order; junction bases with no gene match: 7. This CDR3 is 16 amino acids long. CDR3 protein: CASSGPGTSGRYEQFF. In DNA, the CDR3 is TGTGCCAGCAGCGGACCGGGGACTAGCGGGAGGTATGAGCAGTTCTTC.

This chain connects TRBV3-1 (or the pseudogene TRBV3-2) to TRBJ2-5, with D tentatively TRBD2 (6 bases). This CDR3 has 15 amino acids. Trimming shortened V by 4 bases and J by 5 bases, and 17 bases separated the two germline ends. Germline V gene data show CDR1 as LGHDT and CDR2 as YNNKEL (reference sequence). DNA for the CDR3: TGTGCCAGCAGCCCTTTTACGGGAGTGGTGGAGACCCAGTACTTC. Residues: CASSPFTGVVETQYF.

The chain joins TRBV5-5 to TRBJ2-5; maybe TRBD2 (5 bases). Germline CDR1 is SGHKS and CDR2 is YYEKEE (reference sequence). The CDR3 length is 14 residues. V was pared by 5 bases and J by 4 bases, with 15 bases between. The CDR3 DNA follows: TGTGCCAGCAGGACCTCTGGCCGGGGAGAGACCCAGTACTTC. It encodes CASRTSGRGETQYF.

The V call is TRBV30, the J call TRBJ2-2; D might be TRBD2 (5 bases). This CDR3 comprises 16 residues. Looked up from germline, CDR1 is GTSNPN and CDR2 is SVGIG (reference sequence). Trimming shortened V by 3 bases and J by 4 bases, and 18 bases separated the two germline ends. The DNA of the CDR3 is TGTGCCTGGAGGGATTTACTAGATCGGATCACCGGGGAGCTGTTTTTT. It yields the protein CAWRDLLDRITGELFF.

This rearrangement joins TRBV4-1 to TRBJ1-4; 7 positions match TRBD1. CDR1 is MGHRA, CDR2 YSYEKL, per germline. This CDR3 contains 15 residues. V lost 3 bases, J lost 8 bases, and 9 bases stayed unmatched. The CDR3 DNA follows: TGCGCCAGCAGCCAGGCACAGGGGTGGGACGAAAAACTGTTTTTT. This encodes CASSQAQGWDEKLFF.

This chain uses TRBV10-2 with TRBJ1-2; D call uncertain. This CDR3 is built from 14 residues. V gave up 3 bases and J gave up 2 bases, with 10 bases separating them. The germline V gene encodes CDR1 WSHSY and CDR2 SAAADI. The CDR3 nucleotides are TGCGCCAGCAGTGACAGACGGGAAAACTATGGCTACACCTTC. It specifies CASSDRRENYGYTF.

The rearrangement joins TRBV6-5 to TRBJ1-2; maybe TRBD1 (5 bases). V was trimmed by 8 bases and J by 4 bases, leaving 17 bases between them. CDR1 and CDR2 (germline): MNHEY, SVGAGI. The CDR3 consists of 14 residues. CDR3 amino acids: CASHSGGAGYGYTF. The CDR3 DNA is TGTGCCAGCCACTCGGGAGGGGCCGGCTATGGCTACACCTTC.

The chain uses TRBV7-3 and TRBJ2-6; D call uncertain. CDR1 is SGHTA and CDR2 is FQGTGA in the germline V gene. Trimming removed 5 bases at V and 5 bases at J, with 7 bases between. This CDR3 spans 13 amino acids. CDR3 sequence reads: CASSPSRANVLTF. The CDR3 region has the DNA TGTGCCAGCAGCCCTTCTCGGGCCAACGTCCTGACTTTC.

V gene TRBV7-3 combines with J gene TRBJ2-4; 12 nucleotides align to TRBD2. Germline V gene lookup returns CDR1 SGHTA and CDR2 FQGTGA. J gave up 4 bases and V 5 bases, and 9 bases lay outside the gene matches. This CDR3 comprises 17 residues. The CDR3 sequence is CASSPPPGTSGKNIQYF. Written as DNA, the CDR3 is TGTGCCAGCAGCCCCCCCCCTGGGACTAGCGGGAAAAACATTCAGTACTTC.

This chain's CDR3 is CASSPRVYNEQFF. In nucleotides, the CDR3 is TGTGCCAGCAGCCCCCGAGTTTACAATGAGCAGTTCTTC. The chain employs TRBV7-8 and TRBJ2-1; D remains unclear. Germline V lookup: CDR1 SGHVS, CDR2 FQNEAQ. The length of the CDR3 is 13 residues. The ends were cut back, 5 bases at V and 4 bases at J, with 9 bases in the middle.